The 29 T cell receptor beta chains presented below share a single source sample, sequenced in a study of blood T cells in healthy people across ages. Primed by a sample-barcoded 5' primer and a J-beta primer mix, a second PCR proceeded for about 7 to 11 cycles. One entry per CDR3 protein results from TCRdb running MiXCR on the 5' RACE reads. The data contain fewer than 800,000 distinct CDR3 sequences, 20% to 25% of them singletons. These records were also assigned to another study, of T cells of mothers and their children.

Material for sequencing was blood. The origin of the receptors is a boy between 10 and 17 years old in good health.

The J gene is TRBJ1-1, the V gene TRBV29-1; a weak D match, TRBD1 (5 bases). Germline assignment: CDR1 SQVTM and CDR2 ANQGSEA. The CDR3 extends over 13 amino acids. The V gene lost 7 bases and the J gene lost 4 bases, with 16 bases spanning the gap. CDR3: CSGRGVLLTEAFF. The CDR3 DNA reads TGCAGCGGTCGAGGGGTGCTCCTCACTGAAGCTTTCTTT.

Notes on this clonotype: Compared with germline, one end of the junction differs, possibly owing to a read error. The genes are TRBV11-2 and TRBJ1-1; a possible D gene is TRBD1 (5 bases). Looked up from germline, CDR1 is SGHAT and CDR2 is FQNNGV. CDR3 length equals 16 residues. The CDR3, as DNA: TGTGCCAGCAGCCCAGCGCCGATGGCAGGGTACACTGAAGCTCTCTTT. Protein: CASSPAPMAGYTEALF.

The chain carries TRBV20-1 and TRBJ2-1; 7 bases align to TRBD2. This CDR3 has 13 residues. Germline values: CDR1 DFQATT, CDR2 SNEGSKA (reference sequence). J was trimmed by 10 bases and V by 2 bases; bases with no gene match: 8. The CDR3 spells CSARRTERGEQFF. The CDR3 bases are TGCAGTGCTAGACGGACTGAGCGGGGCGAGCAGTTCTTC.

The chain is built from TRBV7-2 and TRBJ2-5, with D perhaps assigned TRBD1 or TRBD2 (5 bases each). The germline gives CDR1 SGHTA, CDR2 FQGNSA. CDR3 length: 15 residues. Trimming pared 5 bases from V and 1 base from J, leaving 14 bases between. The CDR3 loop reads CASSQRDDSQETQYF. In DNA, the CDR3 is TGTGCCAGCAGCCAGAGGGATGACAGCCAAGAGACCCAGTACTTC.

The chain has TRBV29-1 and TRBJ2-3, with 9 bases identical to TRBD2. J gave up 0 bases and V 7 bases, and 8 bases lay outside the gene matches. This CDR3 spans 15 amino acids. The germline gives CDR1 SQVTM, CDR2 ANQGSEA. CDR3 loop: CSARIAGESTDTQYF. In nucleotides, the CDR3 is TGCAGCGCCCGAATAGCGGGAGAGAGCACAGATACGCAGTATTTT.

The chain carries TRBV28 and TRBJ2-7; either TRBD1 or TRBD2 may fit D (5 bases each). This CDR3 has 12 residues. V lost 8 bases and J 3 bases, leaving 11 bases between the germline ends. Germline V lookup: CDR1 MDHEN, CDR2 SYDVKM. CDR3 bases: TGTGCCAGCGGGACGGTTAACTACGAGCAGTACTTC. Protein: CASGTVNYEQYF.

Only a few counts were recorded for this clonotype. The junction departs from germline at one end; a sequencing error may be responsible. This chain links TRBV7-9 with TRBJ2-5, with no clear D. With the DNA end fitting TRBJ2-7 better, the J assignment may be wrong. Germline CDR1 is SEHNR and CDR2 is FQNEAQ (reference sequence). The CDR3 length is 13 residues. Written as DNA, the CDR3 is TGTGCCTGCAGCCACGGTGGAACCTACGAGCAGTACTTC. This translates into CACSHGGTYEQYF.

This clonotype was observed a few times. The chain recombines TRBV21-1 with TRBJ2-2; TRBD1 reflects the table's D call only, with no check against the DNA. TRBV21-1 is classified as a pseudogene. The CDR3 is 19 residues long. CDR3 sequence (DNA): TGTGCCAGCGCCAAGCTTCTGAAGGGGGCACGTAATTGGGCCGGGGAGCTGTTTTTT. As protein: CASAKLLKGARNWAGELFF.

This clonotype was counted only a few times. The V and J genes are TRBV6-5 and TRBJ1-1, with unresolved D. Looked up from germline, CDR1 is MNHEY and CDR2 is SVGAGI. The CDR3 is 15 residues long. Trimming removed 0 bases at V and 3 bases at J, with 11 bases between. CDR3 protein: CASSYSMGLHTEAFF. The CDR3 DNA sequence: TGTGCCAGCAGTTACTCGATGGGGTTACACACTGAAGCTTTCTTT.

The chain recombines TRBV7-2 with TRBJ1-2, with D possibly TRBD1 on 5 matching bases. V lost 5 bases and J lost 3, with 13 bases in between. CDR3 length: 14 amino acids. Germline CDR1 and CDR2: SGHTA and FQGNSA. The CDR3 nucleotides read TGTGCCAGCAGCCTAGGCGCGGGGGACTATGGCTACACCTTC. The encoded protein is CASSLGAGDYGYTF. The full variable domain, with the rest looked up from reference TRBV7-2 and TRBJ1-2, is GAGVSQSPSNKVTEKGKDVELRCDPISGHTALYWYRQSLGQGLEFLIYFQGNSAPDKSGLPSDRFSAERTGGSVSTLTIQRTQQEDSAVYLCASSLGAGDYGYTFGSGTRLTVV.

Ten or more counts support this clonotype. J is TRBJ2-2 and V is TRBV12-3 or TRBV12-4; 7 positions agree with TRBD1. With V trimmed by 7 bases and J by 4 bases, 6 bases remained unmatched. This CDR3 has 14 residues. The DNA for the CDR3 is TGTGCCAGCAAACCGGGACAGTCCACCGGGGAGCTGTTTTTT. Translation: CASKPGQSTGELFF.

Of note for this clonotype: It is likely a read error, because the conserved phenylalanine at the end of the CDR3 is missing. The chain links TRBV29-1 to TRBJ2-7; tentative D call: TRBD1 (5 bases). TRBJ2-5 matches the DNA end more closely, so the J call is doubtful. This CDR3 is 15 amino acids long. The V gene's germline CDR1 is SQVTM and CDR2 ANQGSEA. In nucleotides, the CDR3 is TGCAGCGTTGAGGGGTTGGGCTTAGGGGAAGAGACCCAGTACCTC. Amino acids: CSVEGLGLGEETQYL.

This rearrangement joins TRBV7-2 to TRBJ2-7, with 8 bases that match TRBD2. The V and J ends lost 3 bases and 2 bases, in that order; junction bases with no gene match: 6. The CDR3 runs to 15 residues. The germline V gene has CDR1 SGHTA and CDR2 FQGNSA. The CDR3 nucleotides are TGTGCCAGCAGCTTTGATGCGGGGGGTACCTACGAGCAGTACTTC. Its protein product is CASSFDAGGTYEQYF.

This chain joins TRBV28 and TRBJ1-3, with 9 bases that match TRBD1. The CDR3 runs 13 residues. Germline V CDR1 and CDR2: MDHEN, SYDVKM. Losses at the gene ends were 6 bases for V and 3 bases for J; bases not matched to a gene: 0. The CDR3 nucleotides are TGTGCCAGCAGGGACAGGGGTGGAAACACCATATATTTT. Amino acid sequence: CASRDRGGNTIYF.

This CDR3 is CASSYGMTKNIQYF. The CDR3 bases are TGTGCCAGCAGTTACGGAATGACCAAAAACATTCAGTACTTC. The chain employs TRBV6-2 or TRBV6-3 and TRBJ2-4; D remains ambiguous. Germline CDR1 MNHEY, CDR2 SVGEGT. This CDR3 comprises 14 residues. Trimming left V 2 bases short and J 2 bases short, with 7 bases between.

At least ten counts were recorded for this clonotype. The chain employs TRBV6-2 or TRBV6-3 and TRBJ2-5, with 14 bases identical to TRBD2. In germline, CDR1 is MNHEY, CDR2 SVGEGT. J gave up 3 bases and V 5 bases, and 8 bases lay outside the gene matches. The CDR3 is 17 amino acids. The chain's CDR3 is CASSTRLAGGVEETQYF. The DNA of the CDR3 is TGTGCCAGCAGTACCAGACTAGCGGGGGGGGTTGAAGAGACCCAGTACTTC.

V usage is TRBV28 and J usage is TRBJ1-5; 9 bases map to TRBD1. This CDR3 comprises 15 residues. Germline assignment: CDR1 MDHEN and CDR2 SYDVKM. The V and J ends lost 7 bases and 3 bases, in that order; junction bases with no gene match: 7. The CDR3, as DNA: TGTGCCAGCAAGTTCCGGGACAGGGTCAATCAGCCCCAGCATTTT. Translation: CASKFRDRVNQPQHF.

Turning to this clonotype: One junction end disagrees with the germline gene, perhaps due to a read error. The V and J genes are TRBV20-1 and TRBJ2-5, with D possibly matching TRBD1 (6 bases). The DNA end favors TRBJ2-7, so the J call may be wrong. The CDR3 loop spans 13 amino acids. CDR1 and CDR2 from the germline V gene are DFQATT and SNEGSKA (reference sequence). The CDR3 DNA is TGTAGTGCTAGAGGGGACACCGCCTACGAGCAGTACTTC. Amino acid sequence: CSARGDTAYEQYF.

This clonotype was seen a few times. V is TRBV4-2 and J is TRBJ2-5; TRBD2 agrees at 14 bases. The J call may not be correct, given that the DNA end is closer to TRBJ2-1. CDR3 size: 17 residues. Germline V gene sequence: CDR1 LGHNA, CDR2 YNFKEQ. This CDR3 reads CASSQEPGLAGANEQFF. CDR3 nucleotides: TGTGCCAGCAGCCAAGAGCCGGGACTAGCGGGGGCCAATGAGCAGTTCTTC.

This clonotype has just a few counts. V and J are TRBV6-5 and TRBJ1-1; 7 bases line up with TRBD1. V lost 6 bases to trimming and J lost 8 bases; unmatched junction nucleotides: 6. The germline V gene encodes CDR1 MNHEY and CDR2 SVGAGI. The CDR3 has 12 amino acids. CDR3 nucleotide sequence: TGTGCCAGCAGCATAGGGGGCGAGGAAGCTTTCTTT. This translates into CASSIGGEEAFF.

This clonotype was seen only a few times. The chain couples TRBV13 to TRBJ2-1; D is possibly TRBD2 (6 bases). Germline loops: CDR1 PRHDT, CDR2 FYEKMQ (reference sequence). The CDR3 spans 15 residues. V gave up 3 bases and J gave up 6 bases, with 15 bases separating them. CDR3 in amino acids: CASSLMGGALNEQFF. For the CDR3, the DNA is TGTGCCAGCAGCTTGATGGGAGGCGCACTCAATGAGCAGTTCTTC.

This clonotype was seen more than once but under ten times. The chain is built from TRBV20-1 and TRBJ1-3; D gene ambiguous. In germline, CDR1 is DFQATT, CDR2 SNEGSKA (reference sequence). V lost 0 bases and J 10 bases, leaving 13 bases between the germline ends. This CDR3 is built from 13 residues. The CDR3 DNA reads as TGCAGTGCTAGAGATCTCGGGAGTAAAACCATATATTTT. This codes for CSARDLGSKTIYF.

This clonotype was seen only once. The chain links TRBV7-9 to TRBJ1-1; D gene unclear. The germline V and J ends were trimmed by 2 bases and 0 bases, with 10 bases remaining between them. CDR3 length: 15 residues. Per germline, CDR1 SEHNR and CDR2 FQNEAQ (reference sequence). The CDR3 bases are TGTGCCAGCAGCTTACAGCGGGGTATGAACACTGAAGCTTTCTTT. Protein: CASSLQRGMNTEAFF. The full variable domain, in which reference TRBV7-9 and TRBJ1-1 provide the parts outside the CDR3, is DTGVSQNPRHKITKRGQNVTFRCDPISEHNRLYWYRQTLGQGPEFLTYFQNEAQLEKSRLLSDRFSAERPKGSFSTLEIQRTEQGDSAMYLCASSLQRGMNTEAFFGQGTRLTVV.

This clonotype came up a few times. CDR3 coding DNA: TGTGCCATCAGTGAGAGTAAGGGGACAGGGGGTGACATTCAGTACTTC. Translated, it gives CAISESKGTGGDIQYF. The chain links TRBV10-3 to TRBJ2-4, with TRBD1 matching 11 bases. This CDR3 spans 16 amino acids. Trimming at V came to 2 bases and at J to 8 bases, leaving 8 bases not matched to a gene. Germline V lookup: CDR1 ENHRY, CDR2 SYGVKD.

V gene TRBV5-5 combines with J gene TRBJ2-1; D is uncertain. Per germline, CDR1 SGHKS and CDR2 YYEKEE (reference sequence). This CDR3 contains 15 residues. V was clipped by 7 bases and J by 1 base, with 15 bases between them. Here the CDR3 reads CASRQSLGSYNEQFF. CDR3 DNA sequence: TGTGCCAGCCGTCAGAGTTTGGGGTCCTACAATGAGCAGTTCTTC.

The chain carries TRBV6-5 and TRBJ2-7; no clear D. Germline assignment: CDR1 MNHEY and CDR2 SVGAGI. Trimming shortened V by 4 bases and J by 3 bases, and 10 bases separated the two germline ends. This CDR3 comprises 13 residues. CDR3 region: CASSSSKVYEQYF. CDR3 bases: TGTGCCAGCAGTTCCTCAAAAGTCTACGAGCAGTACTTC.

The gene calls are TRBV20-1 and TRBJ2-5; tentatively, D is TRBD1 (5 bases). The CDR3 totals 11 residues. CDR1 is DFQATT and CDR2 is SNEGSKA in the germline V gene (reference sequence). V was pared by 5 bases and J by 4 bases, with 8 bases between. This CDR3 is CSASDRETQYF. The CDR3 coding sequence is TGCAGTGCTTCAGACAGAGAGACCCAGTACTTC.

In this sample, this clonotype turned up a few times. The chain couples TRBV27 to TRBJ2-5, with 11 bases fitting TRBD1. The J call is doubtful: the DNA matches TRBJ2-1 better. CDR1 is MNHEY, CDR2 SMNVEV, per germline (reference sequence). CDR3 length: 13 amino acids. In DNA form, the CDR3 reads TGTGCCAGTCGGACAGGGGGCATTTTGGAGCAGTTCTTC. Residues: CASRTGGILEQFF.

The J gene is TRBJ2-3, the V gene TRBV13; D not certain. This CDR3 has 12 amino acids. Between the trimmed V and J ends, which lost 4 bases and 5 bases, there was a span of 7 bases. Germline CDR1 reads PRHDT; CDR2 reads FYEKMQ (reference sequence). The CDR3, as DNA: TGTGCCAGCAGCTCTAGGCAAGATACGCAGTATTTT. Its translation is CASSSRQDTQYF.